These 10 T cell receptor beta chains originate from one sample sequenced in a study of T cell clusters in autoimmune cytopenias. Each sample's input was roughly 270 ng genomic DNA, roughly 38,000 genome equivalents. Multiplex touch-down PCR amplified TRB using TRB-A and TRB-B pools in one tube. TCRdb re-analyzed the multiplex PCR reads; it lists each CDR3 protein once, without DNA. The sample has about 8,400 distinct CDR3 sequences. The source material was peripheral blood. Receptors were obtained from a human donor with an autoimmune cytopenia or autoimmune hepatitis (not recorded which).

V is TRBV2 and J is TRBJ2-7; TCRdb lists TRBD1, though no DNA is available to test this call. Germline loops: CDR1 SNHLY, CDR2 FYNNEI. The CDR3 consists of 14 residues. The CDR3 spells CASTRDRDHYEQYF. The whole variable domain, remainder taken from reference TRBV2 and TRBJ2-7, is EPEVTQTPSHQVTQMGQEVILRCVPISNHLYFYWYRQILGQKVEFLVSFYNNEISEKSEIFDDQFSVERPDGSNFTLKIRSTKLEDSAMYFCASTRDRDHYEQYFGPGTRLTVT.

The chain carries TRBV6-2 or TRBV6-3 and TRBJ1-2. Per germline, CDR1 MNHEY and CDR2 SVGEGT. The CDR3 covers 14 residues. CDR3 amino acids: CASKPGVLNYGYTF.

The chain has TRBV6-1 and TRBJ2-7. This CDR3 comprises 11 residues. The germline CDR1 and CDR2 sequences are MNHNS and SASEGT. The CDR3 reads CASSEIYEQYF.

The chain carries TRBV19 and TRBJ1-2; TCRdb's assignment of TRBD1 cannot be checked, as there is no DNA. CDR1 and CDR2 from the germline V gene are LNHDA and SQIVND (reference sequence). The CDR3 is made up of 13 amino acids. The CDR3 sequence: CASSMSGVYGYTF.

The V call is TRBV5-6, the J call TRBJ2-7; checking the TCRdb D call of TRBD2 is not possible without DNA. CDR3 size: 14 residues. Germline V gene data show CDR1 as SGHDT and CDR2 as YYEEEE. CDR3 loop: CASSLSRLAGVQYF.

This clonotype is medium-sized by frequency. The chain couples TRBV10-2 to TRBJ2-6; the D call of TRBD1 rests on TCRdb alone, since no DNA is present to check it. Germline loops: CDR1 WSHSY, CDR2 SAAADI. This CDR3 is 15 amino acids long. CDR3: CASSVGVTGANVLTF.

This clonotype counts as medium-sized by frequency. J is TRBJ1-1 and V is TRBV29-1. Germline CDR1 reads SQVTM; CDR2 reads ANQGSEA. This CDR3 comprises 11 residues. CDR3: CSVRLTYEAFF.

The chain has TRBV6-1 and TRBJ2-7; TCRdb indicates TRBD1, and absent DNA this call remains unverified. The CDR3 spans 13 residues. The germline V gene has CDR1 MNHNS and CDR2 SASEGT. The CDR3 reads CASSEDRVYEQYF.

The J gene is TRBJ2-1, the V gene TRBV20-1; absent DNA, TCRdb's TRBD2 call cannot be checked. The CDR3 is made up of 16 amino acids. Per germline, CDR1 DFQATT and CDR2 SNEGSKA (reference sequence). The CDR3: CSASFPLAGESDEQFF.

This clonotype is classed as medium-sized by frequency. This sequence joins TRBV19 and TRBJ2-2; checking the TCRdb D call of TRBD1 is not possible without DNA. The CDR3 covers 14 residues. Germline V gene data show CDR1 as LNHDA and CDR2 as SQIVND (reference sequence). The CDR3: CASRGTGGTGELFF.